The 19 T cell receptor beta chains below come from one sample, sequenced in a study of cytomegalovirus exposure and HLA in healthy donors. The primer mix had 60 Vbeta and 13 Jbeta primers. Here immunoSEQ multiplex PCR was the method, and the copy in TCRdb shows in-frame clones only, minus some. This table has some 70,000 clones, around 66% appearing once. What was sequenced was PBMCs. The receptor set was obtained from a male donor in good health and CMV-seropositive.

The chain combines TRBV5-1 with TRBJ2-6; 7 bases agree with TRBD1. The ends lost 4 bases at V and 0 bases at J; junction bases unmatched: 7. The CDR3 is 17 residues long. The germline gives CDR1 SGHRS, CDR2 YFSETQ. The CDR3 loop is CASSAGQAYSGANVLTF. DNA for the CDR3: TGCGCCAGCAGCGCCGGACAGGCCTACTCTGGGGCCAACGTCCTGACTTTC.

This clone was counted between two and nine times. The V call is TRBV25-1, the J call TRBJ2-1; TRBD1 is a possible D gene (6 bases). This CDR3 is built from 12 residues. Germline V gene data show CDR1 as MGHDK and CDR2 as SYGVNS. V lost 5 bases to trimming and J lost 12 bases, with 14 bases between them. The chain's CDR3 is CASSLQGIGQFF. CDR3 nucleotides: TGTGCCAGCAGTCTACAGGGAATCGGGCAGTTCTTC.

The chain combines TRBV7-2 with TRBJ1-6, with TRBD1 as a possible D gene (5 bases). CDR1 and CDR2 (germline): SGHTA, FQGNSA. Trimming cost V 3 bases and J 10 bases, with 13 bases left between them. The CDR3 runs 14 residues. CDR3 sequence reads: CASSLPGVGSPLHF. The CDR3 bases are TGTGCCAGCAGCTTGCCGGGGGTCGGGTCACCCCTCCACTTT.

This chain uses TRBV10-2 with TRBJ2-1, with 9 bases lining up with TRBD2. The germline V gene encodes CDR1 WSHSY and CDR2 SAAADI. There are 13 residues in the CDR3. V was pared by 0 bases and J by 14 bases, with 5 bases of the junction left unmatched. The CDR3 region is CASSESSGSLKFF. CDR3 nucleotides: TGCGCCAGCAGTGAGTCTAGCGGGAGTCTGAAGTTCTTC.

Only a few counts were recorded for this clone. The V call is TRBV27, the J call TRBJ1-2, with a possible D match to TRBD1 (6 bases). Looked up from germline, CDR1 is MNHEY and CDR2 is SMNVEV (reference sequence). Trimming left V 2 bases short and J 4 bases short, with 8 bases between. The CDR3 spans 13 residues. In DNA, the CDR3 is TGTGCCAGCAGTTTAGACAGGAGCTATGGCTACACCTTC. Translation gives CASSLDRSYGYTF.

With regard to this clone: One junction end disagrees with the germline gene, perhaps due to a read error. The chain is built from TRBV28 and TRBJ2-2; 8 nucleotides agree with TRBD2. The CDR3 has 13 residues. Per the germline V gene, CDR1 is MDHEN and CDR2 is SYDVKM. The CDR3 is CASTSGRPGELLF. The CDR3 nucleotides are TGTGCCAGCACCAGCGGGAGACCCGGGGAGCTGCTTTTT.

This chain connects TRBV6-5 to TRBJ2-7; TRBD1 matches 9 bases. The CDR3 covers 15 residues. V shed 5 bases, J shed 6 bases, and the junction held 11 bases outside the gene matches. The germline CDR1 and CDR2 sequences are MNHEY and SVGAGI. The CDR3 DNA reads as TGTGCCAGCAGTATGGGACAGGGCCCGCGGGGCGAGCAGTACTTC. Amino acids: CASSMGQGPRGEQYF.

The chain links TRBV18 to TRBJ1-6; 7 bases agree with TRBD1. Unmatched junction bases numbered 5, after V lost 3 bases and J lost 6 bases. The germline V gene has CDR1 KGHSH and CDR2 LQKENI. The CDR3 length is 15 residues. DNA for the CDR3: TGTGCCAGCTCACCCCCGGGACAGAGTAATTCACCCCTCCACTTT. This codes for CASSPPGQSNSPLHF.

V usage is TRBV28 and J usage is TRBJ2-7; 7 bases line up with TRBD1. The CDR3 runs to 12 residues. Germline trimming cut 11 bases from V and 4 bases from J; bases unmatched to any gene: 8. CDR1 and CDR2 (germline): MDHEN, SYDVKM. The CDR3 loop is CASTGQNYEQYF. Written as DNA, the CDR3 is TGTGCCTCTACGGGACAGAATTACGAGCAGTACTTC.

V and J are TRBV11-2 and TRBJ1-1; D is unresolved. CDR3 length equals 13 residues. CDR1 is SGHAT and CDR2 is FQNNGV in the germline V gene. V was shortened by 5 bases and J by 4 bases, with 11 bases between the two germline ends. The CDR3 region is CASSHSPRTEAFF. DNA for the CDR3: TGTGCCAGCAGCCATAGCCCGCGCACTGAAGCTTTCTTT.

This clone has just a few counts. This chain joins TRBV20-1 and TRBJ2-7, with D tentatively TRBD2 (5 bases). The CDR3 is 11 amino acids. From germline, CDR1 is DFQATT and CDR2 SNEGSKA (reference sequence). With 5 bases removed from V and 4 bases from J, the gap between germline ends came to 9 bases. CDR3 coding DNA: TGCAGTGCTCGTGAGGGTTACGAGCAGTACTTC. This gives the protein CSAREGYEQYF.

By share, this clone counts as medium-sized (0.01 to 0.1%). The chain carries TRBV15 and TRBJ1-4; D remains unclear. Deletions cut 0 bases from V and 7 bases from J, with 9 bases between. This CDR3 is 14 amino acids long. The germline V gene encodes CDR1 LNHNV and CDR2 YYDKDF (reference sequence). The CDR3 loop reads CATSRERRFEKLFF. CDR3 in DNA: TGTGCCACCAGCAGAGAAAGGAGGTTTGAAAAACTGTTTTTT.

This clone occurred once. This chain links TRBV10-2 with TRBJ1-6, with TRBD1 identical over 8 bases. The CDR3 length is 19 residues. Losses at the gene ends were 5 bases for V and 0 bases for J; bases not matched to a gene: 12. The germline gives CDR1 WSHSY, CDR2 SAAADI. CDR3 sequence (DNA): TGCGCCAGCAGTTTCTCGGTGGACAGGGCGAGCTCCTATAATTCACCCCTCCACTTT. Translated: CASSFSVDRASSYNSPLHF.

J is TRBJ2-7 and V is TRBV4-3; the match to TRBD1 covers 8 bases. Germline V gives CDR1 LGHNA, CDR2 YSLEER. With 2 bases clipped from V and 7 bases from J, the junction kept 7 bases outside the gene matches. This CDR3 is 14 amino acids long. The CDR3 protein is CASSQRQGAREQYF. CDR3 sequence (DNA): TGCGCCAGCAGCCAAAGGCAGGGGGCGCGGGAGCAGTACTTC.

The chain employs TRBV5-4 and TRBJ2-5, with 11 bases aligning to TRBD2. The CDR3 is made up of 18 amino acids. Germline-derived CDR1 and CDR2 are SGHNT and YYREEE (reference sequence). The junction had 13 bases not matched to a gene; V was cut back by 1 base and J by 5 bases. The CDR3 coding sequence is TGTGCCAGCAGCTTGAGATTGGGTAGCGGGAGGGCCGGGGAGACCCAGTACTTC. It translates to CASSLRLGSGRAGETQYF.

The V call is TRBV29-1, the J call TRBJ2-3, with 7 positions matching TRBD2. Germline assignment: CDR1 SQVTM and CDR2 ANQGSEA. There are 13 residues in the CDR3. Germline trimming cut 8 bases from V and 1 base from J; bases unmatched to any gene: 6. CDR3 protein: CSPGLDGTDTQYF. CDR3 in DNA: TGCAGCCCAGGACTAGATGGCACAGATACGCAGTATTTT.

This clone was observed a few times. The chain combines TRBV5-1 with TRBJ1-1; maybe TRBD1 (5 bases). Trimming cost V 0 bases and J 6 bases, with 15 bases left between them. Germline V gene sequence: CDR1 SGHRS, CDR2 YFSETQ. The CDR3 totals 15 residues. CDR3 sequence (DNA): TGCGCCAGCAGCTTGGGGGCGGGGGATGGAGCTGAAGCTTTCTTT. Protein: CASSLGAGDGAEAFF.

This clone was seen a few times. J is TRBJ2-1 and V is TRBV7-3; 10 bases align to TRBD2. The V segment lost 5 bases and the J segment 5 bases; nucleotides outside the gene matches: 6. In germline, CDR1 is SGHTA, CDR2 FQGTGA. The CDR3 spans 15 residues. The CDR3 reads CASSPRTSGNNEQFF. CDR3 nucleotide sequence: TGTGCCAGCAGCCCCAGGACTAGCGGAAACAATGAGCAGTTCTTC. The full variable domain, rest sourced from reference TRBV7-3 and TRBJ2-1, is GAGVSQTPSNKVTEKGKYVELRCDPISGHTALYWYRQSLGQGPEFLIYFQGTGAADDSGLPNDRFFAVRPEGSVSTLKIQRTERGDSAVYLCASSPRTSGNNEQFFGPGTRLTVL.

CDR3 protein: CASAPTGGLTDTQYF. CDR3 nucleotides: TGTGCCTCTGCCCCTACGGGGGGCCTCACAGATACGCAGTATTTT. V usage is TRBV30 and J usage is TRBJ2-3, with a possible D match to TRBD2 (7 bases). Germline V CDR1 and CDR2: GTSNPN, SVGIG (reference sequence). Trimming pared 7 bases from V and 2 bases from J, leaving 19 bases between. This CDR3 has 15 residues. Full variable domain (remainder filled in from reference TRBV30 and TRBJ2-3): SQTIHQWPATLVQPVGSPLSLECTVEGTSNPNLYWYRQAAGRGLQLLFYSVGIGQISSEVPQNLSASRPQDRQFILSSKKLLLSDSGFYLCASAPTGGLTDTQYFGPGTRLTVL.